This passage covers 26 T cell receptor beta chains from one sample sequenced in a study of CD8+ T cells in alopecia areata. This sample's treatment: oral pan-JAK inhibitor, 5-10 mg twice daily. Extracted RNA was reverse transcribed into cDNA, the sequencing template. TCRdb's table, derived via immunoSEQ multiplex PCR, lists solely in-frame clones and lacks some. Of 200,000 to 250,000 clones in the sample, over 60% are singletons; the top ten hold around 4.2%. The sequences come from CD4+ T cells sorted from blood, collected at week 4, from a patient treated with tofacitinib. The receptors were gathered from a human donor with alopecia areata.

The CDR3 sequence: CASSLASPVSGGYTF. The CDR3 region has the DNA TGTGCCAGCAGCTTGGCTTCTCCGGTATCTGGAGGCTACACCTTC. The chain carries TRBV5-4 and TRBJ1-2; D gene ambiguous. Germline values: CDR1 SGHNT, CDR2 YYREEE (reference sequence). This CDR3 has 15 residues. The V gene lost 0 bases and the J gene lost 8 bases, with 17 bases spanning the gap. Filled out from reference TRBV5-4 and TRBJ1-2, the complete variable domain reads ETGVTQSPTHLIKTRGQQVTLRCSSQSGHNTVSWYQQALGQGPQFIFQYYREEENGRGNFPPRFSGLQFPNYSSELNVNALELDDSALYLCASSLASPVSGGYTFGSGTRLTVV.

This clone was observed a single time. The gene calls are TRBV4-1 and TRBJ1-2; no clear D. V was cut by 1 base and J by 5 bases, with 11 bases left in between. Germline assignment: CDR1 MGHRA and CDR2 YSYEKL. The CDR3 contains 14 residues. DNA for the CDR3: TGCGCCAGCAGCCAAGTGAACTCAGATTATGGCTACACCTTC. As protein: CASSQVNSDYGYTF.

The J gene is TRBJ1-1, the V gene TRBV9; no clear D gene. Looked up from germline, CDR1 is SGDLS and CDR2 is YYNGEE. The CDR3 covers 13 residues. Trimming stripped 4 bases from V and 1 base from J, with 8 bases between. This chain's CDR3 is CASSPYRNTEAFF. DNA for the CDR3: TGTGCCAGCAGCCCATACAGGAACACTGAAGCTTTCTTT.

The chain combines TRBV19 with TRBJ2-5; D gene ambiguous. The germline gives CDR1 LNHDA, CDR2 SQIVND (reference sequence). The CDR3 consists of 13 residues. Trimming pared 7 bases from V and 4 bases from J, leaving 13 bases between. DNA for the CDR3: TGTGCCAGTACCTCCGGGCCCCCAGAGACCCAGTACTTC. Protein: CASTSGPPETQYF.

This rearrangement joins TRBV19 to TRBJ1-2; 7 bases match TRBD1. Trimming took 7 bases from V and 7 from J; bases not matched to a gene: 9. The CDR3 loop spans 13 amino acids. The germline gives CDR1 LNHDA, CDR2 SQIVND (reference sequence). For the CDR3, the DNA is TGTGCCAGTAAGGACAGGTGGTTAGGTGGCTACACCTTC. Translated: CASKDRWLGGYTF. Based on the CDR3 plus reference TRBV19 and TRBJ1-2, the full variable domain is DGGITQSPKYLFRKEGQNVTLSCEQNLNHDAMYWYRQDPGQGLRLIYYSQIVNDFQKGDIAEGYSVSREKKESFPLTVTSAQKNPTAFYLCASKDRWLGGYTFGSGTRLTVV.

The DNA for the CDR3 is TGTGCCAGCAGTTCCCGACAGGGAATGGCCAAAAACATTCAGTACTTC. As protein: CASSSRQGMAKNIQYF. This chain connects TRBV27 to TRBJ2-4, with 7 bases identical to TRBD1. The germline CDR1 and CDR2 sequences are MNHEY and SMNVEV (reference sequence). This CDR3 spans 16 amino acids. V was pared by 4 bases and J by 1 base, with 7 bases of the junction left unmatched.

Notes on this clone: Other DNA sequences in this specimen translate into the identical CDR3. The V gene is TRBV6-5, the J gene TRBJ2-6; no reliable D call. The length of the CDR3 is 13 residues. Trimming shortened V by 6 bases and J by 1 base, and 4 bases separated the two germline ends. The V gene's germline CDR1 is MNHEY and CDR2 SVGAGI. The CDR3 reads CASRLSGANVLTF. The CDR3 region has the DNA TGTGCCAGCAGGCTATCTGGGGCCAACGTCCTGACTTTC.

This chain links TRBV30 with TRBJ1-5; no clear D gene. This CDR3 is 13 amino acids long. V was cut by 3 bases and J by 7 bases, with 13 bases left in between. The germline V gene encodes CDR1 GTSNPN and CDR2 SVGIG (reference sequence). In DNA, the CDR3 is TGTGCCTGGAGAGGACCTGCGGCCCAGCCCCAGCATTTT. It codes for CAWRGPAAQPQHF.

The chain links TRBV4-3 to TRBJ2-5; a possible D gene is TRBD2 (5 bases). The ends were cut back, 5 bases at V and 2 bases at J, with 15 bases in the middle. The CDR3 totals 15 residues. Germline V gene lookup returns CDR1 LGHNA and CDR2 YSLEER. In DNA form, the CDR3 reads TGCGCCAGCAGCTCCTTCCCGGGGATACAAGAGACCCAGTACTTC. Translation: CASSSFPGIQETQYF.

This rearrangement joins TRBV30 to TRBJ2-1, with 7 bases aligning to TRBD1. The junction had 11 bases not matched to a gene; V was cut back by 0 bases and J by 15 bases. CDR1 is GTSNPN, CDR2 SVGIG, per germline (reference sequence). The length of the CDR3 is 13 residues. The CDR3 protein is CAWSVQGGSLGFF. For the CDR3, the DNA is TGTGCCTGGAGTGTACAAGGGGGCTCCCTGGGGTTCTTC.

The rearrangement uses TRBV28 and TRBJ2-5, with D possibly matching TRBD2 (6 bases). This CDR3 is built from 13 residues. The V and J ends lost 6 bases and 2 bases respectively, with 10 bases between them. Germline CDR1 and CDR2: MDHEN and SYDVKM. This CDR3 reads CASSLRGQETQYF. The CDR3 DNA sequence: TGTGCCAGCAGCCTCCGGGGGCAAGAGACCCAGTACTTC. Looking up the rest from reference TRBV28 and TRBJ2-5 gives the full variable domain: DVKVTQSSRYLVKRTGEKVFLECVQDMDHENMFWYRQDPGLGLRLIYFSYDVKMKEKGDIPEGYSVSREKKERFSLILESASTNQTSMYLCASSLRGQETQYFGPGTRLLVL.

The chain has TRBV29-1 and TRBJ2-3; TRBD1 matches at 7 bases. Germline values: CDR1 SQVTM, CDR2 ANQGSEA. The length of the CDR3 is 13 residues. V was pared by 6 bases and J by 7 bases, with 10 bases of the junction left unmatched. Here the CDR3 reads CSVTHSQGNTQYF. The CDR3 nucleotides read TGCAGCGTGACACATTCACAGGGGAATACGCAGTATTTT.

This clone was seen once. This sequence joins TRBV9 and TRBJ2-2; the D call may be TRBD1 or TRBD2 (5 bases each). Germline assignment: CDR1 SGDLS and CDR2 YYNGEE. This CDR3 contains 13 residues. Trimming took off 4 bases at V and 7 bases at J, with 11 bases between the two ends. The CDR3 nucleotides are TGTGCCAGCAGCCCGGTGGGGGTCGGGGAGCTGTTTTTT. Protein: CASSPVGVGELFF.

The genes are TRBV11-3 and TRBJ1-1, with 7 bases lining up with TRBD1. The J segment lost 4 bases and the V segment lost 0 bases, leaving 2 bases of the junction unmatched. This CDR3 is built from 14 residues. Germline-derived CDR1 and CDR2 are SGHNT and YENEEA. The CDR3 protein is CASSLESGGTEAFF. The CDR3, as DNA: TGTGCCAGCAGCTTAGAATCAGGGGGCACTGAAGCTTTCTTT.

V and J are TRBV6-5 and TRBJ1-6; D is possibly TRBD1 (5 bases). Trimming left V 2 bases short and J 10 bases short, with 18 bases between. This CDR3 has 16 residues. Germline CDR1 is MNHEY and CDR2 is SVGAGI. The CDR3 region has the DNA TGTGCCAGCAGTTACAGTATAGGGGCGATCGGATCACCCCTCCACTTT. This sequence encodes CASSYSIGAIGSPLHF.

The V call is TRBV11-3, the J call TRBJ1-1; D not certain. The V end was cut by 7 bases, the J end by 4 bases, with 13 bases between. The germline V gene has CDR1 SGHNT and CDR2 YENEEA. The CDR3 has 13 residues. The chain's CDR3 is CASTPRGPTEAFF. The CDR3 DNA is TGTGCCAGCACCCCCCGCGGACCCACTGAAGCTTTCTTT.

The chain links TRBV9 to TRBJ1-1, with TRBD1 as a possible D gene (5 bases). The CDR3 is 14 amino acids. The ends were cut back, 5 bases at V and 0 bases at J, with 11 bases in the middle. Germline V lookup: CDR1 SGDLS, CDR2 YYNGEE. The CDR3 spells CASSMGLLNTEAFF. Written as DNA, the CDR3 is TGTGCCAGCAGTATGGGGCTACTGAACACTGAAGCTTTCTTT.

The chain joins TRBV25-1 to TRBJ1-2; D is possibly TRBD1 (6 bases). This CDR3 comprises 14 residues. From germline, CDR1 is MGHDK and CDR2 SYGVNS. Between the trimmed V and J ends, which lost 3 bases and 3 bases, there was a span of 11 bases. For the CDR3, the DNA is TGTGCCAGCAGTGACTCCGACAGGTACTATGGCTACACCTTC. Protein: CASSDSDRYYGYTF.

The genes are TRBV7-2 and TRBJ2-4; 9 nucleotides line up with TRBD2. The trim removed 1 base at V and 0 bases at J, leaving 4 bases unmatched. Germline loops: CDR1 SGHTA, CDR2 FQGNSA. The CDR3 is 17 residues long. The CDR3 coding sequence is TGTGCCAGCAGCTTAGTAGCGGGGGCACTAGCCAAAAACATTCAGTACTTC. This gives the protein CASSLVAGALAKNIQYF. Filled out from reference TRBV7-2 and TRBJ2-4, the complete variable domain reads GAGVSQSPSNKVTEKGKDVELRCDPISGHTALYWYRQSLGQGLEFLIYFQGNSAPDKSGLPSDRFSAERTGGSVSTLTIQRTQQEDSAVYLCASSLVAGALAKNIQYFGAGTRLSVL.

The chain combines TRBV2 with TRBJ1-5; possibly TRBD1 for D (5 bases). Germline loops: CDR1 SNHLY, CDR2 FYNNEI. V shed 4 bases and J shed 2 bases, with 15 bases lying between them. The CDR3 has 16 amino acids. CDR3 region: CASSVGGLAGNQPQHF. The CDR3 coding sequence is TGTGCCAGCAGTGTTGGGGGGTTGGCAGGCAATCAGCCCCAGCATTTT.

This clone was picked up a small number of times. This rearrangement joins TRBV7-6 to TRBJ2-1, with TRBD1 matching over 7 bases. Germline CDR1 reads SGHVS; CDR2 reads FNYEAQ. CDR3 length equals 15 residues. V lost 1 base, J lost 4 bases, and 4 bases stayed unmatched. CDR3 sequence: CASSLGGTAYNEQFF. CDR3 sequence (DNA): TGTGCCAGCAGCTTAGGTGGGACAGCTTACAATGAGCAGTTCTTC.

CDR3 sequence: CASSSSGGGSNEQFF. CDR3 nucleotides: TGCGCCAGCAGCTCTAGCGGGGGTGGGAGCAATGAGCAGTTCTTC. The gene calls are TRBV5-1 and TRBJ2-1, with 10 bases identical to TRBD2. V shed 3 bases and J 6 bases; nucleotides not matched to a gene: 6. CDR1 is SGHRS, CDR2 YFSETQ, per germline. The CDR3 has 15 amino acids. The complete variable domain, with remaining parts taken from reference TRBV5-1 and TRBJ2-1, reads KAGVTQTPRYLIKTRGQQVTLSCSPISGHRSVSWYQQTPGQGLQFLFEYFSETQRNKGNFPGRFSGRQFSNSRSEMNVSTLELGDSALYLCASSSSGGGSNEQFFGPGTRLTVL.

Only one count was recorded for this clone. This CDR3 reads CASSRPRTSGVSGELFF. In nucleotides, the CDR3 is TGTGCCAGCAGCCGCCCAAGGACTAGCGGGGTGTCCGGGGAGCTGTTTTTT. The rearrangement joins TRBV27 to TRBJ2-2, with TRBD2 matching over 12 bases. The length of the CDR3 is 17 residues. Unmatched junction bases numbered 11, after V lost 6 bases and J lost 6 bases. The V gene's germline CDR1 is MNHEY and CDR2 SMNVEV (reference sequence).

The chain recombines TRBV19 with TRBJ1-1; 9 bases fit TRBD1. J was trimmed by 7 bases and V by 6 bases; bases with no gene match: 6. Germline loops: CDR1 LNHDA, CDR2 SQIVND (reference sequence). This CDR3 has 13 residues. The CDR3 here is CASSPQGASEAFF. The DNA of the CDR3 is TGTGCCAGTAGCCCACAGGGGGCGAGTGAAGCTTTCTTT.

Only a few counts were recorded for this clone. The chain recombines TRBV18 with TRBJ2-6, with a weak D call TRBD1 (5 bases). Germline V gene data show CDR1 as KGHSH and CDR2 as LQKENI. The CDR3 covers 14 residues. The V end was cut by 8 bases, the J end by 1 base, with 9 bases between. Here the CDR3 reads CASKDRSGANVLTF. The CDR3 DNA follows: TGTGCCAGCAAAGACAGATCTGGGGCCAACGTCCTGACTTTC.

This clone was seen only a few times. This CDR3 reads CASSLTPGAGETQYF. CDR3 sequence (DNA): TGCGCCAGCAGCCTCACCCCAGGGGCAGGCGAGACCCAGTACTTC. V usage is TRBV5-1 and J usage is TRBJ2-5, with D possibly being TRBD1 (6 bases). From germline, CDR1 is SGHRS and CDR2 YFSETQ. This CDR3 spans 15 amino acids. Trimming removed 4 bases from V and 5 bases from J, with 18 bases in between.